This is a list of T cell receptor beta chains from one sample in a study of shared clonotypes between healthy human individuals. Here immunoSEQ multiplex PCR was the method, and the copy in TCRdb shows in-frame clones only, minus some. This table has 2 million to 2.5 million clones, approximately 95% appearing once. Sample: naive CD4+ T cells sorted from blood. These receptors were obtained from a man between 18 and 35 years old in good health. The CDR3 runs from the conserved cysteine through the conserved F or W. The D gene is left open where the match is weak. The size of a clone is reported for some rows only, either as once, few or many, or as a class for expanded clones.

CDR3 length	V gene	D gene	J gene	clone size	CDR3 protein	CDR3 DNA
13	TRBV6-6	TRBD2	TRBJ2-7	NA	CASQRTSGNEQYF	TGTGCCAGCCAGAGGACTAGCGGGAACGAGCAGTACTTC
16	TRBV28	NA	TRBJ2-2	NA	CASSLERMVKTGELFF	TGTGCCAGCAGTTTAGAGCGGATGGTGAAGACCGGGGAGCTGTTTTTT
19	TRBV2	NA	TRBJ1-5	once	CASSEGTGTYFFSNQPQHF	TGTGCCAGCAGCGAAGGGACCGGGACATACTTCTTTAGCAATCAGCCCCAGCATTTT
16	TRBV5-4	NA	TRBJ2-3	NA	CASSFVGQQLTDTQYF	TGTGCCAGCAGCTTCGTTGGACAGCAACTCACAGATACGCAGTATTTT
15	TRBV25-1	NA	TRBJ1-1	once	CASRDGARLNTEAFF	TGTGCCAGCAGGGACGGAGCCAGGTTGAACACTGAAGCTTTCTTT
13	TRBV5-6	NA	TRBJ2-7	NA	CASSLSLWYEQYF	TGTGCCAGCAGCTTGTCTTTGTGGTACGAGCAGTACTTC
16	TRBV7-9	NA	TRBJ2-5	NA	CASSLASGVYQETQYF	TGTGCCAGCAGCTTAGCTAGCGGAGTTTACCAAGAGACCCAGTACTTC
14	TRBV10-3	TRBD1	TRBJ1-5	NA	CATRDSNSNQPQHF	TGTGCCACCAGGGACAGTAATAGCAATCAGCCCCAGCATTTT
13	TRBV5-1	NA	TRBJ2-3	NA	CASMGQSTDTQYF	TGCGCCAGCATGGGCCAGTCGACAGATACGCAGTATTTT
15	TRBV28	TRBD1	TRBJ1-2	NA	CASSSSGQGVGGYTF	TGTGCCAGCAGTTCGTCGGGACAGGGAGTGGGTGGCTACACCTTC
10	TRBV20-1	NA	TRBJ2-1	NA	CSASRNEQFF	TGCAGTGCTAGTCGCAATGAGCAGTTCTTC
15	TRBV19	NA	TRBJ2-5	once	CASSTLGLPQETQYF	TGTGCCAGTAGTACCCTGGGACTTCCCCAAGAGACCCAGTACTTC
16	TRBV12-5	NA	TRBJ1-4	NA	CASAPRPRATNEKLFF	TGTGCTAGTGCCCCCCGCCCCAGGGCCACTAATGAAAAACTGTTTTTT
12	TRBV30	TRBD1	TRBJ1-2	NA	CAWSVQGGGYTF	TGTGCCTGGAGTGTACAGGGGGGCGGCTACACCTTC
15	TRBV6-1	TRBD1	TRBJ1-1	once	CASSDLTGGKAEAFF	TGTGCCAGCAGTGACTTAACAGGGGGCAAAGCTGAAGCTTTCTTT
15	TRBV5-1	NA	TRBJ1-1	NA	CASSLAVRWNTEAFF	TGCGCCAGCAGCTTGGCTGTTCGTTGGAACACTGAAGCTTTCTTT
15	TRBV12-5	NA	TRBJ1-2	NA	CASGFKTEPNYGYTF	TGTGCTAGTGGTTTCAAGACAGAACCTAACTATGGCTACACCTTC
16	TRBV18	NA	TRBJ1-1	NA	CASSPGQGIFGTEAFF	TGTGCCAGCTCACCGGGGCAGGGAATTTTCGGAACTGAAGCTTTCTTT
12	TRBV4-2	NA	TRBJ2-3	NA	CASSREADTQYF	TGTGCCAGCAGCCGGGAAGCAGATACGCAGTATTTT
15	TRBV10-3	NA	TRBJ2-1	once	CAISQLASSYNEQFF	TGTGCCATCAGTCAACTAGCTAGTTCCTACAATGAGCAGTTCTTC
13	TRBV2	NA	TRBJ1-6	NA	CASKQGMASPLHF	TGTGCCAGCAAACAGGGTATGGCTTCACCCCTCCACTTT
13	TRBV7-3	NA	TRBJ1-1	once	CASSLYLNTEAFF	TGTGCCAGCAGCTTGTACTTGAACACTGAAGCTTTCTTT
12	TRBV7-3	NA	TRBJ2-3	NA	CASSLTAGTQYF	TGTGCCAGCAGCTTAACGGCGGGTACGCAGTATTTT
14	TRBV2	NA	TRBJ1-1	NA	CASRSRAGNTEAFF	TGTGCCAGCAGGTCACGGGCGGGGAACACTGAAGCTTTCTTT
15	TRBV28	NA	TRBJ1-2	once	CASSLNPMTDYGYTF	TGTGCCAGCAGCCTAAACCCTATGACAGACTATGGCTACACCTTC
15	TRBV9	NA	TRBJ1-4	NA	CASSVGWGTNEKLFF	TGTGCCAGCAGCGTAGGATGGGGGACTAATGAAAAACTGTTTTTT
16	TRBV6-6	NA	TRBJ1-3	NA	CASSSTAGSTGNTIYF	TGTGCCAGCAGTTCCACCGCAGGGAGCACTGGAAACACCATATATTTT
13	TRBV30	TRBD1	TRBJ2-2	NA	CAWTGQVNGELFF	TGTGCCTGGACCGGACAGGTCAACGGGGAGCTGTTTTTT
15	TRBV5-1	TRBD1	TRBJ2-2	NA	CASSATGGGTGELFF	TGCGCCAGCAGCGCCACAGGGGGCGGCACCGGGGAGCTGTTTTTT
14	TRBV5-1	NA	TRBJ2-2	NA	CASSFRYGAGELFF	TGCGCCAGCAGCTTTCGGTACGGGGCCGGGGAGCTGTTTTTT
14	TRBV11-2	NA	TRBJ1-5	NA	CASSLSTEDQPQHF	TGTGCCAGCAGCTTAAGTACAGAAGATCAGCCCCAGCATTTT
15	TRBV7-9	NA	TRBJ2-2	NA	CASSLPSGVAGELFF	TGTGCCAGCAGCCTTCCGTCAGGGGTGGCCGGGGAGCTGTTTTTT
15	TRBV28	TRBD1	TRBJ2-7	NA	CASSSFGTGDYEQYF	TGTGCCAGCAGTTCATTCGGGACAGGGGACTACGAGCAGTACTTC
16	TRBV27	TRBD2	TRBJ2-2	NA	CASSLSLAGAYGELFF	TGTGCCAGCAGTTTATCACTAGCGGGAGCGTACGGGGAGCTGTTTTTT
12	TRBV29-1	NA	TRBJ1-1	NA	CSALEGGGQAFF	TGCAGCGCCCTGGAGGGGGGGGGCCAAGCTTTCTTT
13	TRBV2	TRBD2	TRBJ2-1	NA	CASNKREVDEQFF	TGTGCCAGCAACAAGCGGGAGGTGGATGAGCAGTTCTTC
13	TRBV6-1	NA	TRBJ1-6	NA	CASWGGQNSPLHF	TGTGCCAGCTGGGGAGGGCAAAATTCACCCCTCCACTTT
12	TRBV7-3	NA	TRBJ2-3	NA	CASSPGRDTQYF	TGTGCCAGCAGCCCAGGGAGAGATACGCAGTATTTT
15	TRBV19	NA	TRBJ2-7	NA	CASSIDTVGLYEQYF	TGTGCCAGTAGTATAGACACAGTGGGTCTCTACGAGCAGTACTTC
15	TRBV19	TRBD1	TRBJ1-6	once	CASSETDRDNSPLHF	TGTGCCAGTAGTGAAACCGACAGGGATAATTCACCCCTCCACTTT
15	TRBV11-2	NA	TRBJ1-4	NA	CASSLRRGLDEKLFF	TGTGCCAGCAGCTTACGACGGGGGTTAGATGAAAAACTGTTTTTT
13	TRBV6-6	NA	TRBJ1-1	NA	CASSQGWPTEAFF	TGTGCCAGCAGTCAGGGTTGGCCCACTGAAGCTTTCTTT
14	TRBV6-5	NA	TRBJ2-7	NA	CASSYSSADYEQYF	TGTGCCAGCAGTTACTCATCAGCGGATTACGAGCAGTACTTC
13	TRBV7-7	TRBD1	TRBJ2-5	NA	CASSVTGSETQYF	TGTGCTAGCAGCGTGACAGGGTCAGAGACCCAGTACTTC
15	TRBV9	NA	TRBJ1-6	NA	CASSVAALDNSPLHF	TGTGCCAGCAGCGTAGCGGCACTAGATAATTCACCCCTCCACTTT
11	TRBV11-2	NA	TRBJ2-1	NA	CASSLGAEQFF	TGTGCCAGCAGCTTAGGTGCTGAGCAGTTCTTC
15	TRBV6-1	TRBD1	TRBJ2-4	NA	CASNKPGQGANIQYF	TGTGCCAGCAATAAACCGGGACAGGGGGCGAACATTCAGTACTTC
14	TRBV18	NA	TRBJ1-1	once	CASSPDTLNTEAFF	TGTGCCAGCTCACCTGACACCCTGAACACTGAAGCTTTCTTT
15	TRBV11-2	TRBD2	TRBJ2-7	NA	CASSLVLAATYEQYF	TGTGCCAGCAGCTTAGTCCTAGCGGCAACCTACGAGCAGTACTTC
14	TRBV7-9	TRBD1	TRBJ1-6	NA	CAGGTGIYNSPLHF	TGTGCCGGGGGGACAGGGATTTATAATTCACCCCTCCACTTT
13	TRBV5-8	NA	TRBJ1-3	NA	CASSSPGGNTIYF	TGTGCCAGCAGCTCACCAGGGGGAAACACCATATATTTT
14	TRBV6-5	NA	TRBJ1-2	once	CASSYSEEGYGYTF	TGTGCCAGCAGTTACTCGGAGGAAGGCTATGGCTACACCTTC
15	TRBV2	NA	TRBJ1-2	once	CASSGILAGRSGYTF	TGTGCCAGCAGTGGAATACTGGCTGGAAGGTCTGGCTACACCTTC
17	TRBV5-1	TRBD1	TRBJ1-6	NA	CASSPFAGTGSYSPLHF	TGCGCCAGCAGCCCCTTTGCAGGGACAGGGTCTTATTCACCCCTCCACTTT
15	TRBV5-4	TRBD1	TRBJ2-1	NA	CASSLAGTADNEQFF	TGTGCCAGCAGCTTGGCCGGGACAGCGGACAATGAGCAGTTCTTC
13	TRBV7-9	NA	TRBJ1-1	NA	CASSWDWNTEAFF	TGTGCCAGCAGCTGGGATTGGAACACTGAAGCTTTCTTT
15	TRBV12-5	TRBD1	TRBJ2-7	NA	CASGPGTGPPYEQYF	TGTGCTAGTGGTCCGGGGACAGGGCCTCCCTACGAGCAGTACTTC
14	TRBV9	TRBD1	TRBJ1-6	NA	CASSPGTGNSPLHF	TGTGCCAGCAGCCCCGGGACAGGGAATTCACCCCTCCACTTT